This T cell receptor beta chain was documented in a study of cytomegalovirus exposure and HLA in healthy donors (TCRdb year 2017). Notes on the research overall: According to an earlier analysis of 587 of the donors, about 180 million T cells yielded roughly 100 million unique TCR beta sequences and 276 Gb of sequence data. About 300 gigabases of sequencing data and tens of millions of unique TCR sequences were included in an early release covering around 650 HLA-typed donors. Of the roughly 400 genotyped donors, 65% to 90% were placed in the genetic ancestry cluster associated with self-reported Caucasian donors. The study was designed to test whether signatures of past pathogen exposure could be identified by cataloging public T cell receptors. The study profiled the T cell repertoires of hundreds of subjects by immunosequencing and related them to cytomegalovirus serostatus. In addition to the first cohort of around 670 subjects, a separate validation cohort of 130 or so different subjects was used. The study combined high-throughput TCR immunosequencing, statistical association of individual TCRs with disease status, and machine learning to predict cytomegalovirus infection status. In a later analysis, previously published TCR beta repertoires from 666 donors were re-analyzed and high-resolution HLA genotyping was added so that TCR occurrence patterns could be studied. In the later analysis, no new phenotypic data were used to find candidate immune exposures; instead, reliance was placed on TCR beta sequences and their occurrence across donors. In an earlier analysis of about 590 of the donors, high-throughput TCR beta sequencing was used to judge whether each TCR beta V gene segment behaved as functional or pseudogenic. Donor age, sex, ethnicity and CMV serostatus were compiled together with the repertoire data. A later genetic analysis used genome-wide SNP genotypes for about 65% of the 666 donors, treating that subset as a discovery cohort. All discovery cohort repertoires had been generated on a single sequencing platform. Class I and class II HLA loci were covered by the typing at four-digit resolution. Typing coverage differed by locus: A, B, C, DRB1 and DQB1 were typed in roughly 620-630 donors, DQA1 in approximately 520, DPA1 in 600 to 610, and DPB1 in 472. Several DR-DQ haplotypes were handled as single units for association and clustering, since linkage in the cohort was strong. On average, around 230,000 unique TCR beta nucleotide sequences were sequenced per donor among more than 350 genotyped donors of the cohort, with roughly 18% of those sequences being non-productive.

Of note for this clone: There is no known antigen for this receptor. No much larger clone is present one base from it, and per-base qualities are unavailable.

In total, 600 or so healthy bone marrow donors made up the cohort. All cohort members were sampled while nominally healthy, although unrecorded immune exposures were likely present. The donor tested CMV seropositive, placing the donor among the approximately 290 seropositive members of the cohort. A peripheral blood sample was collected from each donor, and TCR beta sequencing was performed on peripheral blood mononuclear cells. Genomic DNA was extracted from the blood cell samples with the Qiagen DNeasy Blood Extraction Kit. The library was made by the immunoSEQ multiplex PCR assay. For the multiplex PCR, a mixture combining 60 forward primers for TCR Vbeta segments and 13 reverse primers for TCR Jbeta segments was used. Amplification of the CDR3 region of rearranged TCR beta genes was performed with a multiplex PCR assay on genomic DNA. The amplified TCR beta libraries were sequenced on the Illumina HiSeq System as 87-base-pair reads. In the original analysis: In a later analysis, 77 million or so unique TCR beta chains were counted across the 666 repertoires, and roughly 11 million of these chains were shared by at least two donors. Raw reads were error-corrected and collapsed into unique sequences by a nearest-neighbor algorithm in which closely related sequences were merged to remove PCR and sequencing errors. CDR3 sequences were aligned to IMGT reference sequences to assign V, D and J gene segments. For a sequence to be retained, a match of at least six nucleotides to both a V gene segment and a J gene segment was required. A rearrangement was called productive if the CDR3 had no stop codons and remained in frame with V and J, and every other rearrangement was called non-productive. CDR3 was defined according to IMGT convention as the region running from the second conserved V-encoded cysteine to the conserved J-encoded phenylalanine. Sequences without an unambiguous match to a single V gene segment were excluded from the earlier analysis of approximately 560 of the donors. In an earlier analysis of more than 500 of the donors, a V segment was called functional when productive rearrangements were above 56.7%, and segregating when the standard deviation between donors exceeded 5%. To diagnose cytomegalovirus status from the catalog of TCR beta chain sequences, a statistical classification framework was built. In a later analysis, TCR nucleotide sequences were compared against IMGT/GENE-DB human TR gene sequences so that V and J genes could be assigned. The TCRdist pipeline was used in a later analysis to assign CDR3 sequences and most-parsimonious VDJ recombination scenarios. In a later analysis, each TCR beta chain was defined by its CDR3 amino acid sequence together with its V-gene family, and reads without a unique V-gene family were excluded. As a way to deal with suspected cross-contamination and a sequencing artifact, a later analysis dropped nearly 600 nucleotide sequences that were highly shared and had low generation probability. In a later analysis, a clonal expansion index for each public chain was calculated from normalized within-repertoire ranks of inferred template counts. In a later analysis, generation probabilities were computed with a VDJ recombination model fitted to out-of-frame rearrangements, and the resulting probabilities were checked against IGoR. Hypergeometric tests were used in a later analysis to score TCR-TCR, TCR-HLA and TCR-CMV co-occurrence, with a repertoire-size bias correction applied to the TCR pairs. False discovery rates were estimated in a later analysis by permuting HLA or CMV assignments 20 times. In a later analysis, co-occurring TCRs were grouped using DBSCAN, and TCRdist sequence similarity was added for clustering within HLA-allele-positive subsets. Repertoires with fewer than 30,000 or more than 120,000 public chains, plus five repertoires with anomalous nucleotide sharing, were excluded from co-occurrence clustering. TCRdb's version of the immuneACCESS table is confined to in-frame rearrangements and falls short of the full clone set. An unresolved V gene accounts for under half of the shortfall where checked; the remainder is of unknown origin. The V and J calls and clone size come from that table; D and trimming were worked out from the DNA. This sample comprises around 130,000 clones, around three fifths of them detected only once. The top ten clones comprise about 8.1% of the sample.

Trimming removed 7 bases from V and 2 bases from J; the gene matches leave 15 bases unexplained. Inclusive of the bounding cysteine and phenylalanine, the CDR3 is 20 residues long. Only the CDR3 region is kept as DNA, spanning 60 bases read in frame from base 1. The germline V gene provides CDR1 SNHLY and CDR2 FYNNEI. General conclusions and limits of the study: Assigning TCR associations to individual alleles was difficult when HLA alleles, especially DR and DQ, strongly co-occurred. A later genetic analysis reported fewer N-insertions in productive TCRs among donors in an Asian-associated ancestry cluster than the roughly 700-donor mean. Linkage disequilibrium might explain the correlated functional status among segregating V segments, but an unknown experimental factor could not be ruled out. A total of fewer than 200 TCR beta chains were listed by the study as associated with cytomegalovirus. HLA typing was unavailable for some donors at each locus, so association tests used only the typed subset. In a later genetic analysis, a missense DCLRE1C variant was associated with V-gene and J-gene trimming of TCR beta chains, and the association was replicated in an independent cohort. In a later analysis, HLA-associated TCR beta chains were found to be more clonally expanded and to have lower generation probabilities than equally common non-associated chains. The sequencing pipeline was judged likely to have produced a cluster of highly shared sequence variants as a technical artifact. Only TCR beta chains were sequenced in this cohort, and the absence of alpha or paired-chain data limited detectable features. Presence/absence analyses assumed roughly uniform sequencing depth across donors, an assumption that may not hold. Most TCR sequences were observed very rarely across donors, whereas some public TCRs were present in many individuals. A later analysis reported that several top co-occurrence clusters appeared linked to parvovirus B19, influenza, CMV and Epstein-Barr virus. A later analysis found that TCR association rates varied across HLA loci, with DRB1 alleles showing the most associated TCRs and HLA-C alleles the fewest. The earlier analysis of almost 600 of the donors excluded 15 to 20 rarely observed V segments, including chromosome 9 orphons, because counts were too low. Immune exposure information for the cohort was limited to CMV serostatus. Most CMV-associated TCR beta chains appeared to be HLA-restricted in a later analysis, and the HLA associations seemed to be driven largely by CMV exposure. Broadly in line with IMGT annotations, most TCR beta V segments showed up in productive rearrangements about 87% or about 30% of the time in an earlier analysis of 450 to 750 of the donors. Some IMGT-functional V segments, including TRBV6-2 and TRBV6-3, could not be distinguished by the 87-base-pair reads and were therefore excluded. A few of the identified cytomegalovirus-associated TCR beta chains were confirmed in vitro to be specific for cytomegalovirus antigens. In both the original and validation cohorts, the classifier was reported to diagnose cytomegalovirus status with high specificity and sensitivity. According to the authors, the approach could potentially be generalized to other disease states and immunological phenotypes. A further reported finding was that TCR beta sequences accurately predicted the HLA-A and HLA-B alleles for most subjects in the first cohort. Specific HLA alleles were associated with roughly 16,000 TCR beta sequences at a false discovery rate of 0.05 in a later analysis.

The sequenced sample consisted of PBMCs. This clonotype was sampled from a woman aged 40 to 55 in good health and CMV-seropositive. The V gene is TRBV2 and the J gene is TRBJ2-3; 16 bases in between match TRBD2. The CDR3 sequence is CASTEGTSGGAGGFTDTQYF. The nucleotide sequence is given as TGTGCCAGCACCGAGGGGACTAGCGGGGGGGCTGGGGGCTTCACAGATACGCAGTATTTT.